Below are 9 T cell receptor beta chains sequenced from a single sample in a study of CD8 T cells in ankylosing spondylitis (TCRdb year 2017). The paper's findings and limits, for the study overall: A TCR beta motif of several highly homologous amino acid variants appeared characteristic of blood from ankylosing spondylitis patients.

Their cognate antigens are unknown. Receptor libraries were prepared by 5' RACE. Sequenced using an Illumina HiSeq 2500. TCRdb itself trimmed the public reads at Q25 with fastp, ran MiXCR and retained productive beta chains. Every CDR3 protein is listed once, alongside the most common genes and DNA of its rows. Within this sample are 200,000 to 250,000 distinct CDR3 sequences, with around 20% of them counted one time only. The ten largest account for about 39% of the sample. The material sequenced was blood, either unsorted or a sorted T cell fraction (not recorded which). The source is a male donor with ankylosing spondylitis.

A few counts support this clonotype. The V and J genes are TRBV7-2 and TRBJ2-7, with D possibly being TRBD2 (5 bases). The V gene's germline CDR1 is SGHTA and CDR2 FQGNSA. V lost 5 bases to trimming and J lost 6 bases, with 11 bases between them. The CDR3 contains 12 residues. The CDR3 loop reads CASSPHGIEQYF. In DNA form, the CDR3 reads TGTGCCAGCAGCCCCCACGGGATCGAGCAGTACTTC.

V and J are TRBV11-2 and TRBJ2-7; D is perhaps TRBD1 (6 bases). This CDR3 has 15 residues. V lost 2 bases and J 6 bases, leaving 17 bases between the germline ends. CDR1 SGHAT and CDR2 FQNNGV come from the germline V gene. CDR3 loop: CASSLSAGVLGEQYF. CDR3 DNA sequence: TGTGCCAGCAGCTTAAGCGCAGGGGTCCTCGGCGAGCAGTACTTC.

This clonotype was seen only a few times. The chain employs TRBV4-2 and TRBJ2-1; maybe TRBD2 (7 bases). CDR1 and CDR2 (germline): LGHNA, YNFKEQ. V was cut by 0 bases and J by 0 bases, with 9 bases left in between. This CDR3 is built from 16 residues. In DNA, the CDR3 is TGTGCCAGCAGCCAAGATAGGGGGGGCTCCTACAATGAGCAGTTCTTC. Translation: CASSQDRGGSYNEQFF.

The sample holds a few counts of this clonotype. The V call is TRBV4-1, the J call TRBJ1-1; 7 bases line up with TRBD1. Germline loops: CDR1 MGHRA, CDR2 YSYEKL. The CDR3 covers 14 residues. Trimming took 5 bases from V and 3 from J; bases not matched to a gene: 6. CDR3 sequence reads: CASSKGQADTEAFF. CDR3 nucleotides: TGCGCCAGCAGCAAAGGACAGGCGGACACTGAAGCTTTCTTT.

This chain links TRBV27 with TRBJ2-3; no reliable D call. V lost 5 bases, J lost 5 bases, and 8 bases lay in between. The CDR3 loop spans 12 amino acids. The germline CDR1 and CDR2 sequences are MNHEY and SMNVEV (reference sequence). The CDR3 DNA reads TGTGCCAGCAGTCAACATGGAGATACGCAGTATTTT. Translated, it gives CASSQHGDTQYF.

A few counts support this clonotype. J is TRBJ1-2 and V is TRBV29-1; D not certain. CDR3 size: 14 residues. Looked up from germline, CDR1 is SQVTM and CDR2 is ANQGSEA. Trimming removed 3 bases at V and 6 bases at J, with 17 bases between. In DNA form, the CDR3 reads TGCAGCGTTGAGTTTAGCCCGGGAACAGATGGCTACACCTTC. Translation gives CSVEFSPGTDGYTF.

This clonotype was detected many times. The rearrangement uses TRBV4-2 and TRBJ2-5; TRBD1 is a possible D gene (5 bases). Trimming pared 8 bases from V and 2 bases from J, leaving 12 bases between. The CDR3 is 13 amino acids. The germline CDR1 and CDR2 sequences are LGHNA and YNFKEQ. In DNA form, the CDR3 reads TGTGCCAGCGGTCCAGGGCAGCAAGAGACCCAGTACTTC. Amino acids: CASGPGQQETQYF.

This chain links TRBV20-1 with TRBJ2-2; D perhaps matches TRBD2 (5 bases). Germline CDR1 reads DFQATT; CDR2 reads SNEGSKA (reference sequence). V was clipped by 3 bases and J by 0 bases, with 11 bases between them. There are 15 residues in the CDR3. This CDR3 reads CSASSSCSNTGELFF. The DNA for the CDR3 is TGCAGTGCTAGCTCTAGCTGCTCGAACACCGGGGAGCTGTTTTTT.

This clonotype occurred a few times. The chain employs TRBV7-8 and TRBJ2-7, with a tentative D call TRBD1 (5 bases). CDR3 length: 14 amino acids. Trimming shortened V by 3 bases and J by 0 bases, and 9 bases separated the two germline ends. From germline, CDR1 is SGHVS and CDR2 FQNEAQ. Here the CDR3 DNA reads TGTGCCAGCAGCTTCGCAGACAGCTCCTACGAGCAGTACTTC. It is translated as CASSFADSSYEQYF. The variable domain in full, with the rest retrieved from reference TRBV7-8 and TRBJ2-7, is GAGVSQSPRYKVAKRGQDVALRCDPISGHVSLFWYQQALGQGPEFLTYFQNEAQLDKSGLPSDRFFAERPEGSVSTLKIQRTQQEDSAVYLCASSFADSSYEQYFGPGTRLTVT.